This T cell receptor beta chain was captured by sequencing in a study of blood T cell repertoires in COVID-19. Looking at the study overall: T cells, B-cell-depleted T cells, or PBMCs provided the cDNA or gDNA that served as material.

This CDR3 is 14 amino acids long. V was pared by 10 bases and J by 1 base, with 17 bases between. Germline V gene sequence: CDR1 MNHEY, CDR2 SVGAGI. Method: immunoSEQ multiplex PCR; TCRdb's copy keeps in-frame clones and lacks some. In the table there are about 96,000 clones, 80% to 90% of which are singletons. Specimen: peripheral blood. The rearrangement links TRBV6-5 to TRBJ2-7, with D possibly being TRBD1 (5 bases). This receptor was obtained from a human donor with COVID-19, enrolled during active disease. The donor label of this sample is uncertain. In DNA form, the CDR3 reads TGTGCCAACTCCGCTGGGGCAGGATCCTACGAGCAGTACTTC. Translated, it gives CANSAGAGSYEQYF.